This T cell receptor beta chain was profiled in a study of shared clonotypes between healthy human individuals. Execution of the assay was at deep level. For unsorted PBMC, 300 ng DNA per replicate equaled about 30,000 T cell genomes. Assay used: immunoSEQ multiplex PCR; TCRdb lists only in-frame clones, some missing. This sample has roughly 510,000 clones, with over 75% found just once. This CDR3 contains 14 residues. CDR1 is ENHRY, CDR2 SYGVKD, per germline. Trimming took off 6 bases at V and 8 bases at J, with 17 bases between the two ends. Material: PBMCs. The chain couples TRBV10-3 to TRBJ2-1; maybe TRBD1 (6 bases). The TCR sequence derives from a woman aged 40 to 49 in good health. Some clones in this sample may be carry-over from other donors' samples. This CDR3 reads CAIRQQGIWDEQFF. The DNA of the CDR3 is TGTGCCATCAGGCAGCAGGGGATCTGGGATGAGCAGTTCTTC.